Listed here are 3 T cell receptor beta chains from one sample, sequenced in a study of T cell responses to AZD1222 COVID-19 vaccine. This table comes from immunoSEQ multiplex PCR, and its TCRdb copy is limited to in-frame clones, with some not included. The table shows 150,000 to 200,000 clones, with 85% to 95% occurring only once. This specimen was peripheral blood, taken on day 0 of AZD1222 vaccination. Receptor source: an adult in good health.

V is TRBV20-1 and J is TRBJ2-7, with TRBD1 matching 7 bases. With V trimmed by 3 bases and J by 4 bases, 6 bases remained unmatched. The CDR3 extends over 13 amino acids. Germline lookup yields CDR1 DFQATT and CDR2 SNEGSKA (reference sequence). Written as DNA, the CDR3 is TGCAGTGCTAGTACAGGGGTCCAATACGAGCAGTACTTC. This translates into CSASTGVQYEQYF.

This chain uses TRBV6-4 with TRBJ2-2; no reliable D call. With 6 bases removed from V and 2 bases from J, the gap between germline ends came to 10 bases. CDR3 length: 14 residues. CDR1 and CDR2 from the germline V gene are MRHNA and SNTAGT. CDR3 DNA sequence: TGTGCCAGCAGCCCCGCGTCCAACACCGGGGAGCTGTTTTTT. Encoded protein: CASSPASNTGELFF.

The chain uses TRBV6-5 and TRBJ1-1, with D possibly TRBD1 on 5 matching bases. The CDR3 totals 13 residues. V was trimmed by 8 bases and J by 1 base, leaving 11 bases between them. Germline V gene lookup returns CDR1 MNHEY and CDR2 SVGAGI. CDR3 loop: CASGGRENTEAFF. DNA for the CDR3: TGTGCCAGCGGGGGACGGGAGAACACTGAAGCTTTCTTT.